The text below deals with one TCR beta chain. The V gene end was trimmed by 4 bases and the J gene end by 11 bases; junction bases not matched to a gene: 9. CDR3 length: 15 amino acids. CDR1 and CDR2 from the germline V gene are LGHDT and YNNKEL (reference sequence). The data stem from a study of blood T cells in healthy people across ages. A second PCR of roughly 7 to 11 cycles used a sample-barcoded 5' primer and a J-beta primer mix. Sequencing of every sample gave 2.5 million or more CDR3-containing paired-end reads. Each CDR3 protein is one row after TCRdb ran MiXCR on the 5' RACE reads. The table records hundreds of thousands of distinct CDR3 sequences, roughly 53% of them present only once.

This receptor was obtained from an elderly man in good health. The sample was blood. The J gene is TRBJ2-1, the V gene TRBV3-1, with 12 bases fitting TRBD2. DNA of the CDR3: TGTGCCAGCAGCCTAAGACTAGCGGGAGTTGATAAGCAGTTCTTC. It translates to CASSLRLAGVDKQFF.